Each of the 13 T cell receptor beta chains below was sequenced from the same sample in a study of shared clonotypes between healthy human individuals. Libraries were prepared by immunoSEQ multiplex PCR; TCRdb keeps only in-frame clonotypes and omits some of them. Of about 870,000 clones listed, almost 95% are singletons. The naive CD8 population came from CD45RO-negative cells selected for CCR7, without terminally differentiated effector memory CD45RA+ cells. The material sequenced was naive CD8+ T cells sorted from blood. These receptors were taken from a man aged 30 to 45 in good health.

This chain links TRBV5-1 with TRBJ1-1; D remains unclear. Trimming removed 1 base at V and 1 base at J, with 11 bases between. The CDR3 sequence is 15 residues long. Per the germline V gene, CDR1 is SGHRS and CDR2 is YFSETQ. This CDR3 is CASSLTASPNTEAFF. In DNA, the CDR3 is TGCGCCAGCAGCTTGACCGCTTCCCCGAACACTGAAGCTTTCTTT.

The CDR3 region is CASSPQTGDSEKLFF. CDR3 DNA sequence: TGTGCCAGCAGCCCCCAGACAGGGGACAGCGAAAAACTGTTTTTT. The V call is TRBV9, the J call TRBJ1-4; 8 bases fit TRBD1. Losses at the gene ends were 4 bases for V and 8 bases for J; bases not matched to a gene: 10. This CDR3 region has 15 residues. Germline CDR1 is SGDLS and CDR2 is YYNGEE.

J is TRBJ1-1 and V is TRBV5-4; D remains unclear. Germline loops: CDR1 SGHNT, CDR2 YYREEE (reference sequence). Deletions cut 1 base from V and 1 base from J, with 20 bases between. The CDR3 is 18 residues long. CDR3 in DNA: TGTGCCAGCAGCTTGAGACTTCGGCCAGACAACCCGAACACTGAAGCTTTCTTT. Its protein product is CASSLRLRPDNPNTEAFF. The entire variable domain, with the rest obtained from reference TRBV5-4 and TRBJ1-1, is as follows: ETGVTQSPTHLIKTRGQQVTLRCSSQSGHNTVSWYQQALGQGPQFIFQYYREEENGRGNFPPRFSGLQFPNYSSELNVNALELDDSALYLCASSLRLRPDNPNTEAFFGQGTRLTVV.

Of note for this clone: Within the sample, other DNA sequences also encode this same CDR3. This chain uses TRBV4-1 with TRBJ2-7, with TRBD2 matching over 10 bases. Germline V gives CDR1 MGHRA, CDR2 YSYEKL. V lost 4 bases and J lost 3; bases outside the gene matches: 3. The CDR3 is 14 amino acids. The CDR3, as DNA: TGCGCCAGCAGCCGAACTAGCGGGAACTACGAGCAGTACTTC. Protein: CASSRTSGNYEQYF.

The chain combines TRBV7-9 with TRBJ1-5, with 7 bases aligning to TRBD1. The CDR3 sequence is 16 residues long. Germline-derived CDR1 and CDR2 are SEHNR and FQNEAQ (reference sequence). Trimming at V came to 5 bases and at J to 4 bases, leaving 11 bases not matched to a gene. CDR3 sequence (DNA): TGTGCCAGCAGCCGTAGTTGGGACAGCGTTAATCAGCCCCAGCATTTT. Residues: CASSRSWDSVNQPQHF.

This sequence joins TRBV5-4 and TRBJ2-7, with D possibly TRBD1 on 6 matching bases. The CDR3 contains 13 residues. Germline-derived CDR1 and CDR2 are SGHNT and YYREEE (reference sequence). V lost 9 bases to trimming and J lost 0 bases, with 13 bases between them. CDR3 loop: CAIQGAGSYEQYF. Here the CDR3 DNA reads TGTGCCATACAGGGTGCGGGCTCCTACGAGCAGTACTTC.

J is TRBJ2-7 and V is TRBV4-3; 7 bases match TRBD1. CDR3 size: 15 residues. Germline V gene lookup returns CDR1 LGHNA and CDR2 YSLEER. Germline trimming cut 0 bases from V and 5 bases from J; bases unmatched to any gene: 7. The CDR3 spells CASSQDRDSTNEQYF. CDR3 DNA: TGCGCCAGCAGCCAAGACCGGGACAGTACGAACGAGCAGTACTTC.

About this clone itself: The sample has other DNA sequences that encode this CDR3 too. The V and J genes are TRBV5-4 and TRBJ2-1, with D tentatively TRBD1 or TRBD2 (6 bases each). V lost 2 bases, J lost 8 bases, and 11 bases lay in between. Germline V gives CDR1 SGHNT, CDR2 YYREEE (reference sequence). There are 13 residues in the CDR3. CDR3 DNA: TGTGCCAGCAGCTTCGGGGGCGCGGATGAGCAGTTCTTC. It yields the protein CASSFGGADEQFF.

The genes are TRBV5-1 and TRBJ2-7; 7 bases fit TRBD1. The germline V gene encodes CDR1 SGHRS and CDR2 YFSETQ. V trimming: 3 bases; J trimming: 2 bases; junction bases outside the gene matches: 11. CDR3 length: 16 amino acids. For the CDR3, the DNA is TGCGCCAGCAGCTCGATTGGGACAGAGCAAACCTACGAGCAGTACTTC. Amino acid sequence: CASSSIGTEQTYEQYF.

The chain has TRBV11-2 and TRBJ2-1; D unclear. The ends were cut back, 1 base at V and 4 bases at J, with 11 bases in the middle. Germline values: CDR1 SGHAT, CDR2 FQNNGV. The CDR3 length is 15 residues. Here the CDR3 DNA reads TGTGCCAGCAGCTTAGGTTACCGAGGATACAATGAGCAGTTCTTC. Encoded protein: CASSLGYRGYNEQFF.

The chain is built from TRBV10-1 and TRBJ2-1; D may correspond to TRBD1 or TRBD2 (5 bases each). The germline V gene encodes CDR1 WNHNN and CDR2 SYGVQD (reference sequence). V was pared by 4 bases and J by 11 bases, with 18 bases between. The CDR3 spans 14 residues. The CDR3 is CASSGGRGDWKQFF. The CDR3 nucleotides read TGCGCCAGCAGTGGAGGTCGAGGGGATTGGAAGCAGTTCTTC.

The chain carries TRBV7-3 and TRBJ2-1; 12 bases map to TRBD2. The junction had 8 bases not matched to a gene; V was cut back by 4 bases and J by 10 bases. This CDR3 contains 15 residues. Germline CDR1 and CDR2: SGHTA and FQGTGA. The chain's CDR3 is CASSSYGLAGSEQFF. CDR3 nucleotide sequence: TGTGCCAGCAGCTCCTATGGACTAGCGGGATCGGAGCAGTTCTTC.

The J gene is TRBJ2-7, the V gene TRBV16, with TRBD2 matching 8 bases. The ends lost 5 bases at V and 0 bases at J; junction bases unmatched: 9. The V gene's germline CDR1 is KGHSY and CDR2 FQNENV. This CDR3 comprises 16 residues. CDR3 sequence (DNA): TGTGCCAGCAGCGCGGGGGGACGGGCGGGCTCCTACGAGCAGTACTTC. Its translation: CASSAGGRAGSYEQYF.